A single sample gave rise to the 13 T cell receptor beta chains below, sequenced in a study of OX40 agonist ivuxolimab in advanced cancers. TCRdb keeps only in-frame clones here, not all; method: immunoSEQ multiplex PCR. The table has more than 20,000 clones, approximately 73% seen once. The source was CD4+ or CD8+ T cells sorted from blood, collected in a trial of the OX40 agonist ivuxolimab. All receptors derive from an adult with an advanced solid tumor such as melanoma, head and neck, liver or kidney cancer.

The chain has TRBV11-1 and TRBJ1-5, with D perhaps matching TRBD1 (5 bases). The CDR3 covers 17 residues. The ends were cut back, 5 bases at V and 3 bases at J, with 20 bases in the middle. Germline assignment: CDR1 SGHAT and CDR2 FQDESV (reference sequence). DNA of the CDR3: TGTGCCAGCAGCCTAGGGGCGGCAGGGACCTTCAATCAGCCCCAGCATTTT. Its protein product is CASSLGAAGTFNQPQHF.

Here the CDR3 DNA reads TGTGCCAGCAGGGATGGACGGATGAACACTGAAGCTTTCTTT. Its protein product is CASRDGRMNTEAFF. The genes are TRBV6-1 and TRBJ1-1; D is ambiguous. V gave up 6 bases and J gave up 0 bases, with 11 bases separating them. CDR3 length: 14 residues. The germline V gene has CDR1 MNHNS and CDR2 SASEGT.

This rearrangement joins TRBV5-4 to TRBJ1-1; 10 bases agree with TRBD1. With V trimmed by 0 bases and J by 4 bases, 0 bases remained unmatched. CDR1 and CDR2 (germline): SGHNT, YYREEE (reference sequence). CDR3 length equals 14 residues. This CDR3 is CASSLGTGGTEAFF. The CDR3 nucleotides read TGTGCCAGCAGCTTGGGGACAGGGGGCACTGAAGCTTTCTTT.

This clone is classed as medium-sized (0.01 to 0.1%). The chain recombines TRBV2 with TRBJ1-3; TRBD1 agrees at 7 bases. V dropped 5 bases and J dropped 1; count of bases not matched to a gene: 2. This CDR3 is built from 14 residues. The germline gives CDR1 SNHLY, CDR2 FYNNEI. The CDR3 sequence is CASSLDRSGNTIYF. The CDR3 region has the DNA TGTGCCAGCAGTTTGGACAGGTCTGGAAACACCATATATTTT. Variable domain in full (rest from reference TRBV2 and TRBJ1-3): EPEVTQTPSHQVTQMGQEVILRCVPISNHLYFYWYRQILGQKVEFLVSFYNNEISEKSEIFDDQFSVERPDGSNFTLKIRSTKLEDSAMYFCASSLDRSGNTIYFGEGSWLTVV.

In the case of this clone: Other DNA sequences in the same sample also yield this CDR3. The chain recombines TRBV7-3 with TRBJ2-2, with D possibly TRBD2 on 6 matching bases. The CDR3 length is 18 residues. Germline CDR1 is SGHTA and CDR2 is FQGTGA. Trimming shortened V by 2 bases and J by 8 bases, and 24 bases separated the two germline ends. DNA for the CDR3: TGTGCCAGCAGCTTAGTCCCCTCCGCTAGCGATGGAGGTGGGGAGCTGTTTTTT. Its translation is CASSLVPSASDGGGELFF.

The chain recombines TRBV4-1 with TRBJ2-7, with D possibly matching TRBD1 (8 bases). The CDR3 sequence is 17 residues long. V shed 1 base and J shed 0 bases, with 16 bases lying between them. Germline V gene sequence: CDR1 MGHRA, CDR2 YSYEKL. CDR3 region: CASSQVTQGGTSYEQYF. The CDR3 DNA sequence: TGCGCCAGCAGCCAAGTTACACAGGGGGGGACCTCCTACGAGCAGTACTTC.

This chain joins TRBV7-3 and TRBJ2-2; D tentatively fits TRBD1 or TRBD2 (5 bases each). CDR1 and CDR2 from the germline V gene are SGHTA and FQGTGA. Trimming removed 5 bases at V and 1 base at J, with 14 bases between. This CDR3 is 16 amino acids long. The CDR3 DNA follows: TGTGCCAGCAGCCTCACTTTGGGGGAGAACACCGGGGAGCTGTTTTTT. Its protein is CASSLTLGENTGELFF.

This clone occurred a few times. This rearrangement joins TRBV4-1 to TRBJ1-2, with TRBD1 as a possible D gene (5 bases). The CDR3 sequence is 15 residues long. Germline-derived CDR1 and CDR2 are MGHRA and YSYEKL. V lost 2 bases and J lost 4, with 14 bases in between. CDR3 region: CASSQSARGVYGYTF. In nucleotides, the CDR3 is TGCGCCAGCAGCCAATCGGCCCGGGGGGTCTATGGCTACACCTTC.

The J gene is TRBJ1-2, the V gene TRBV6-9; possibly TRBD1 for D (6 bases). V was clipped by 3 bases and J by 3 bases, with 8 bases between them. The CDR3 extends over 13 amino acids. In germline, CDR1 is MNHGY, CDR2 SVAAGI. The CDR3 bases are TGTGCCAGCAGTTACGGACAGCACTATGGCTACACCTTC. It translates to CASSYGQHYGYTF.

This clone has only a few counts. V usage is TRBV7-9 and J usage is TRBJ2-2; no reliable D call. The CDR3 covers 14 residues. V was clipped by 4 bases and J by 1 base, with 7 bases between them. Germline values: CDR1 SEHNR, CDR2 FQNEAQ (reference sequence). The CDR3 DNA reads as TGTGCCAGCAGCTCTTACCTGAACACCGGGGAGCTGTTTTTT. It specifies CASSSYLNTGELFF. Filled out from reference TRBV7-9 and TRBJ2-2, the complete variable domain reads DTGVSQNPRHKITKRGQNVTFRCDPISEHNRLYWYRQTLGQGPEFLTYFQNEAQLEKSRLLSDRFSAERPKGSFSTLEIQRTEQGDSAMYLCASSSYLNTGELFFGEGSRLTVL.

CDR3 in amino acids: CASSPRQGGGFGYTF. CDR3 sequence (DNA): TGTGCCAGCAGCCCCCGACAGGGGGGAGGGTTTGGCTACACCTTC. The V gene is TRBV7-6, the J gene TRBJ1-2; 9 nucleotides agree with TRBD1. There are 15 residues in the CDR3. Trimming at V came to 5 bases and at J to 7 bases, leaving 11 bases not matched to a gene. In germline, CDR1 is SGHVS, CDR2 FNYEAQ.

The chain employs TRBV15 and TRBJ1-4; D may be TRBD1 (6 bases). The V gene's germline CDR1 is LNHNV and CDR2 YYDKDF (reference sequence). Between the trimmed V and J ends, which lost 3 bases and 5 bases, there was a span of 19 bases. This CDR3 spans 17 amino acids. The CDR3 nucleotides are TGTGCCACCAGCAGGGAACTCCCGGGACAACGGAATGAAAAACTGTTTTTT. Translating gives CATSRELPGQRNEKLFF.

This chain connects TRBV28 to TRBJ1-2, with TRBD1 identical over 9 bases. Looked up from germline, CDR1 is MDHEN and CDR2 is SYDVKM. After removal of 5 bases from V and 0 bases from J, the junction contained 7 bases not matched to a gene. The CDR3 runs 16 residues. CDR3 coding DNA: TGTGCCAGCAGTCCGGACAGGGGTGGAGCTAACTATGGCTACACCTTC. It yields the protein CASSPDRGGANYGYTF.